This paragraph reports one T cell receptor beta chain. Its matching antigen is unknown. CDR1 DFQATT and CDR2 SNEGSKA come from the germline V gene (reference sequence). This CDR3 is 15 amino acids long. Unmatched junction bases numbered 6, after V lost 3 bases and J lost 6 bases. This specimen belongs to a study of T cells in Graves' hyperthyroidism and ophthalmopathy. Study observations and caveats: Ophthalmopathy onset followed model prediction by a median roughly 6.5 months.

The patients, who ranged from 18 to 65 in age, presented with newly diagnosed hyperthyroidism lasting under 2 months. Clinical symptoms, serum thyroxine, TRAb, thyroid ultrasound and orbital computed tomography established diagnosis. Using RNA transcripts as the source, TCR beta CDR3 regions were amplified. The primer set for the first-round RT-PCR of the TCR CDR3 was HTBI. MiXCR was run by TCRdb on the multiplex PCR reads, yielding one entry per CDR3 protein. The sample records approximately 590,000 distinct CDR3 sequences, approximately 14% being singletons. The clonotype was recovered from a woman aged 25 to 39 with Graves' hyperthyroidism. Sample: blood. The chain joins TRBV20-1 to TRBJ2-1; 12 nucleotides align to TRBD2. DNA of the CDR3: TGCAGTGCTAGCCCCGGGACTAGCGGGTCCAATGAGCAGTTCTTC. This encodes CSASPGTSGSNEQFF.